These 20 T cell receptor beta chains came from one sample sequenced in a study of blood T cell repertoires in COVID-19. TCRdb's table, derived via immunoSEQ multiplex PCR, lists solely in-frame clones and lacks some. The table has about 58,000 clones, over 75% seen once. The sample taken for sequencing was peripheral blood. These receptors were taken from a woman aged 55-69 years with active COVID-19.

J is TRBJ1-4 and V is TRBV2; D is ambiguous. The CDR3 extends over 15 amino acids. CDR1 is SNHLY, CDR2 FYNNEI, per germline. Between the trimmed V and J ends, which lost 8 bases and 7 bases, there was a span of 20 bases. CDR3 region: CASAPLVGRGEKLFF. The CDR3 bases are TGTGCCAGCGCGCCGCTTGTAGGCCGGGGTGAAAAACTGTTTTTT.

V and J are TRBV19 and TRBJ2-1, with a possible D match to TRBD2 (6 bases). Germline-derived CDR1 and CDR2 are LNHDA and SQIVND (reference sequence). Trimming pared 8 bases from V and 5 bases from J, leaving 19 bases between. The CDR3 runs 15 residues. CDR3 nucleotides: TGTGCCAGTTCCTCCCAGCCCGGGACTGACAATGAGCAGTTCTTC. As protein: CASSSQPGTDNEQFF.

This chain uses TRBV6-5 with TRBJ1-1, with 9 bases that match TRBD1. V lost 9 bases and J lost 0; bases outside the gene matches: 5. Germline V gives CDR1 MNHEY, CDR2 SVGAGI. The CDR3 has 14 amino acids. In nucleotides, the CDR3 is TGTGCCAGTGGGACAGGGATTATGAACACTGAAGCTTTCTTT. Its translation is CASGTGIMNTEAFF.

DNA of the CDR3: TGTGCCAGCAGCGTTGGGACAGCCACCTACGAGCAGTACTTC. It codes for CASSVGTATYEQYF. The V gene is TRBV13, the J gene TRBJ2-7, with TRBD1 matching 7 bases. Germline trimming cut 5 bases from V and 2 bases from J; bases unmatched to any gene: 6. This CDR3 region has 14 residues. Germline V gives CDR1 PRHDT, CDR2 FYEKMQ (reference sequence).

This chain joins TRBV5-6 and TRBJ1-1; D call uncertain. V was clipped by 0 bases and J by 8 bases, with 11 bases between them. The germline V gene has CDR1 SGHDT and CDR2 YYEEEE. The CDR3 length is 13 residues. As DNA, the CDR3 is TGTGCCAGCAGCTTGGCCGGCGGTCGAGAAGCTTTCTTT. Its protein is CASSLAGGREAFF.

The chain combines TRBV15 with TRBJ1-6; D gene unclear. Trimming cost V 1 base and J 3 bases, with 13 bases left between them. The CDR3 sequence is 17 residues long. Germline loops: CDR1 LNHNV, CDR2 YYDKDF (reference sequence). The CDR3 bases are TGTGCCACCAGCAGAGTGGCCGGGGAGAGCTATAATTCACCCCTCCACTTT. It yields the protein CATSRVAGESYNSPLHF.

V usage is TRBV19 and J usage is TRBJ1-6; D gene uncertain. The CDR3 totals 15 residues. Germline V gene data show CDR1 as LNHDA and CDR2 as SQIVND (reference sequence). V lost 3 bases and J lost 7, with 13 bases in between. The CDR3 DNA reads as TGTGCCAGTAGTATTAAGGAGGGTCGGAATTCACCCCTCCACTTT. Protein product: CASSIKEGRNSPLHF.

The gene calls are TRBV3-1 (or the pseudogene TRBV3-2) and TRBJ2-7, with D maybe TRBD2 (6 bases). Germline lookup yields CDR1 LGHDT and CDR2 YNNKEL (reference sequence). The CDR3 runs to 15 residues. The V end lost 0 bases, the J end lost 6 bases, and 15 bases lay between the germline ends. CDR3 protein: CASSQDHLGGGEQYF. CDR3 nucleotides: TGTGCCAGCAGCCAAGATCATCTCGGGGGTGGCGAGCAGTACTTC.

The gene calls are TRBV5-6 and TRBJ1-1, with D possibly being TRBD1 (6 bases). The CDR3 length is 15 residues. CDR1 is SGHDT, CDR2 YYEEEE, per germline. The ends were cut back, 0 bases at V and 0 bases at J, with 9 bases in the middle. CDR3 protein: CASSLAGTMNTEAFF. In DNA, the CDR3 is TGTGCCAGCAGCTTGGCCGGGACAATGAACACTGAAGCTTTCTTT.

This clone showed up just a few times. The chain carries TRBV3-1 (or the pseudogene TRBV3-2) and TRBJ1-3; a weak D match, TRBD1 (5 bases). V lost 3 bases and J lost 0, with 15 bases in between. The CDR3 loop spans 17 amino acids. CDR1 is LGHDT, CDR2 YNNKEL, per germline (reference sequence). The CDR3 sequence: CASSQTPQVFSGNTIYF. The CDR3 DNA sequence: TGTGCCAGCAGCCAGACACCACAGGTTTTCTCTGGAAACACCATATATTTT.

The chain combines TRBV7-9 with TRBJ2-3; D gene unclear. Germline V CDR1 and CDR2: SEHNR, FQNEAQ (reference sequence). The germline V and J ends were trimmed by 1 base and 0 bases, with 5 bases remaining between them. The CDR3 has 14 amino acids. The CDR3 loop reads CASSLDSSTDTQYF. In DNA, the CDR3 is TGTGCCAGCAGCTTAGACAGTAGCACAGATACGCAGTATTTT.

The rearrangement uses TRBV6-5 and TRBJ1-2; D is ambiguous. Trimming removed 0 bases from V and 7 bases from J, with 12 bases in between. The CDR3 covers 14 residues. Germline V gene data show CDR1 as MNHEY and CDR2 as SVGAGI. The chain's CDR3 is CASSYSRGVSGYTF. The CDR3 DNA sequence: TGTGCCAGCAGTTACTCACGGGGAGTAAGTGGCTACACCTTC.

To note about this clone: A junction boundary mismatches the germline segment, possibly from a read error. The gene calls are TRBV5-6 and TRBJ2-3; a weak D match, TRBD2 (7 bases). The CDR3 sequence is 12 residues long. Germline V gives CDR1 SGHDT, CDR2 YYEEEE. CDR3 loop: CASSLAPGGYFF. The CDR3 bases are TGTGCCAGCAGCTTGGCCCCGGGGGGCTATTTTTTT.

This sequence joins TRBV20-1 and TRBJ1-2, with D possibly TRBD1 on 5 matching bases. Trimming pared 3 bases from V and 4 bases from J, leaving 9 bases between. The germline V gene encodes CDR1 DFQATT and CDR2 SNEGSKA (reference sequence). CDR3 length: 12 amino acids. The CDR3 DNA reads as TGCAGTGCTAGTATCGACAGCTATGGCTACACCTTC. It specifies CSASIDSYGYTF.

The J gene is TRBJ2-7, the V gene TRBV6-5, with D tentatively TRBD2 (6 bases). Germline CDR1 reads MNHEY; CDR2 reads SVGAGI. The CDR3 loop spans 15 amino acids. V dropped 9 bases and J dropped 0 bases, with 18 bases sitting between them. Written as DNA, the CDR3 is TGTGCCAGAATATCGCCTAGCGCCTCCTCCTACGAGCAGTACTTC. This translates into CARISPSASSYEQYF.

V is TRBV11-2 and J is TRBJ2-5; 15 bases agree with TRBD2. Germline V gene sequence: CDR1 SGHAT, CDR2 FQNNGV. This CDR3 spans 16 amino acids. J gave up 5 bases and V 7 bases, and 8 bases lay outside the gene matches. For the CDR3, the DNA is TGTGCCAGCACCCTGGGACTAGCGGGGGGAGCGGAGACCCAGTACTTC. It yields the protein CASTLGLAGGAETQYF.

This chain joins TRBV6-5 and TRBJ2-7; 8 positions agree with TRBD1. The germline V gene has CDR1 MNHEY and CDR2 SVGAGI. This CDR3 is built from 14 residues. V dropped 2 bases and J dropped 8; count of bases not matched to a gene: 8. This CDR3 reads CASSYTGQGDQQYF. The CDR3 bases are TGTGCCAGCAGTTACACCGGACAGGGAGATCAGCAGTACTTC.

This chain uses TRBV6-5 with TRBJ1-1, with D perhaps TRBD1 (5 bases). The CDR3 runs 14 residues. The V end was cut by 7 bases, the J end by 1 base, with 13 bases between. Germline loops: CDR1 MNHEY, CDR2 SVGAGI. Here the CDR3 reads CASTRSDRNTEAFF. CDR3 nucleotides: TGTGCCAGCACCCGCTCAGACAGGAACACTGAAGCTTTCTTT.

The V and J genes are TRBV30 and TRBJ1-2; unclear D gene. CDR3 length: 15 amino acids. CDR1 GTSNPN and CDR2 SVGIG come from the germline V gene (reference sequence). V was shortened by 5 bases and J by 4 bases, with 20 bases between the two germline ends. The CDR3 nucleotides are TGTGCCTGGTTGCGGGAGAACCGCCGGATCTATGGCTACACCTTC. Its translation is CAWLRENRRIYGYTF.

The chain employs TRBV11-2 and TRBJ2-2, with TRBD1 as a possible D gene (5 bases). The V end lost 5 bases, the J end lost 3 bases, and 10 bases lay between the germline ends. CDR1 and CDR2 (germline): SGHAT, FQNNGV. This CDR3 spans 14 amino acids. CDR3 nucleotides: TGTGCCAGCAGCGGAGACAGATACACCGGGGAGCTGTTTTTT. Its translation is CASSGDRYTGELFF. Looking up the rest from reference TRBV11-2 and TRBJ2-2 gives the full variable domain: EAGVAQSPRYKIIEKRQSVAFWCNPISGHATLYWYQQILGQGPKLLIQFQNNGVVDDSQLPKDRFSAERLKGVDSTLKIQPAKLEDSAVYLCASSGDRYTGELFFGEGSRLTVL.